This T cell receptor beta chain was identified during a study of Graves' ophthalmopathy and Graves' hyperthyroidism. Study findings and constraints: This model predicted ophthalmopathy progression (sensitivity around 71%, specificity about 72%).

Trimming removed 5 bases at V and 5 bases at J, with 13 bases between. This CDR3 is built from 13 residues. In germline, CDR1 is SGHTA, CDR2 FQGTGA. The TCR beta CDR3 regions underwent amplification from RNA transcripts. The authors performed first-round RT-PCR with HTBI primers and then a second-round multiplex PCR. TCRdb recomputed calls from the multiplex PCR reads with MiXCR, one row per CDR3 protein. Seen here are around 1,000,000 distinct CDR3 sequences, about 40% observed once, and the top ten hold 11%. The sample holds many counts of this clonotype. Antigen unknown. In this cohort, patients with other autoimmune diseases, uncontrolled infections, pregnancy or lactation were excluded. Physicians reached a diagnosis by relying on clinical symptoms, serum thyroxine, TRAb, thyroid ultrasound and orbital computed tomography.

The TCR was taken from an adult man with Graves' hyperthyroidism. The material sequenced was peripheral blood or thyroid tissue (not recorded which). The V gene is TRBV7-3, the J gene TRBJ2-7, with D tentatively TRBD2 (5 bases). Here the CDR3 reads CASSLLGSHEQYF. The CDR3 DNA reads TGTGCCAGCAGCCTACTTGGGAGCCACGAGCAGTACTTC.